This T cell receptor beta chain emerged from a study of synovial regulatory T cells in juvenile arthritis. General study findings and limits: iaTreg TCR repertoires were largely private across patients and partially overlapped synovial Teff and blood CPL.

The CDR3 length is 14 residues. No coding sequence is recorded. Germline V lookup: CDR1 MDHEN, CDR2 SYDVKM. Using immunoSEQ multiplex PCR, the repertoire was profiled, and TCRdb retains in-frame clones only, with some absent. The table for this sample gives 6,000 or so clones. This clone registers medium-sized (0.01 to 0.1%) by frequency. Its antigen remains unidentified. The chain employs TRBV28 and TRBJ1-2; TCRdb picks TRBD1, but there is no DNA to check that call. Sequencing was performed on Treg cells from blood. Documented subset: remaining (HLA-DR-negative) circulating blood Treg cells. The TCR comes from a donor between 2 and 29 years old with juvenile idiopathic arthritis. CDR3 loop: CASSLGSKGVGYTF.